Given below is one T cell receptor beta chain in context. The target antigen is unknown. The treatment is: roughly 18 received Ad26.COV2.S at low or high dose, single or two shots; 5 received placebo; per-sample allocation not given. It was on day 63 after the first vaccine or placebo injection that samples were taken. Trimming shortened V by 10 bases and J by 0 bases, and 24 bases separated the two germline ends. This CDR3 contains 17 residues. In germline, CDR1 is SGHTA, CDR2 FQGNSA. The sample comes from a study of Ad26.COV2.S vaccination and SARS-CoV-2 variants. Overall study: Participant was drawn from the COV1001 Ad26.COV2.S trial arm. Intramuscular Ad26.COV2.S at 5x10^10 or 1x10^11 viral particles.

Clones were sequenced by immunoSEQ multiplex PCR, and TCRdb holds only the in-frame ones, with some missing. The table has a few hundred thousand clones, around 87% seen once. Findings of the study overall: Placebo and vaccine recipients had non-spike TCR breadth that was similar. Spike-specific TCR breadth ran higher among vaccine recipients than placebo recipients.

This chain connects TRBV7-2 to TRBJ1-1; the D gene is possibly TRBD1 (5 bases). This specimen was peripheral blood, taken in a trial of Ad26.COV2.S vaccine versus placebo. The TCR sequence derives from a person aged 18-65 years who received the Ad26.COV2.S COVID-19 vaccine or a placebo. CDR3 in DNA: TGTGCCACTACCTTTAGGGGAATGGCACTCATGAACACTGAAGCTTTCTTT. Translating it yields CATTFRGMALMNTEAFF.